Each of the 14 T cell receptor beta chains below was sequenced from the same sample in a study of T cells in Graves' hyperthyroidism and ophthalmopathy. There were TCR beta CDR3 regions amplified from RNA transcripts. The TCR CDR3 first-round RT-PCR relied on the HTBI primer set. Via MiXCR, TCRdb re-called the multiplex PCR reads, giving one row per CDR3 protein. The table shows more than 500,000 distinct CDR3 sequences, with approximately 48% occurring only once. The sequenced material came from peripheral blood or thyroid tissue (not recorded which). These TCRs come from an adult woman with Graves' disease, either hyperthyroidism or ophthalmopathy (not recorded which).

The rearrangement links TRBV5-1 to TRBJ1-3; unclear D gene. Trimming pared 5 bases from V and 0 bases from J, leaving 9 bases between. The CDR3 is 14 amino acids. Germline CDR1 and CDR2: SGHRS and YFSETQ. The CDR3 protein is CASSNDGSGNTIYF. The CDR3 DNA reads TGCGCCAGCAGTAACGACGGCTCTGGAAACACCATATATTTT.

This chain connects TRBV7-6 to TRBJ2-7, with D perhaps TRBD1 (6 bases). Germline CDR1 reads SGHVS; CDR2 reads FNYEAQ. CDR3 size: 14 residues. Trimming shortened V by 5 bases and J by 2 bases, and 13 bases separated the two germline ends. The CDR3 coding sequence is TGTGCCAGCAGCCCAGGGGACCGCGCCTACGAGCAGTACTTC. Amino acid sequence: CASSPGDRAYEQYF.

This clonotype was observed at least ten times. The chain combines TRBV2 with TRBJ2-2; D tentatively fits TRBD1 or TRBD2 (6 bases each). CDR1 and CDR2 (germline): SNHLY, FYNNEI. V lost 2 bases, J lost 7 bases, and 14 bases lay in between. The CDR3 length is 15 residues. CDR3 nucleotides: TGTGCCAGCAGTGAAAATAGAGGGGGACTCGGGGAGCTGTTTTTT. It yields the protein CASSENRGGLGELFF. Filled out from reference TRBV2 and TRBJ2-2, the complete variable domain reads EPEVTQTPSHQVTQMGQEVILRCVPISNHLYFYWYRQILGQKVEFLVSFYNNEISEKSEIFDDQFSVERPDGSNFTLKIRSTKLEDSAMYFCASSENRGGLGELFFGEGSRLTVL.

This clonotype was seen at least ten times. J is TRBJ2-5 and V is TRBV2; 11 bases match TRBD2. The J segment lost 2 bases and the V segment lost 11 bases, leaving 7 bases of the junction unmatched. CDR3 length: 14 amino acids. CDR1 SNHLY and CDR2 FYNNEI come from the germline V gene. The CDR3 reads CAATSGRNQETQYF. DNA for the CDR3: TGTGCCGCCACTAGCGGGAGAAATCAAGAGACCCAGTACTTC. The full variable domain, completed using reference TRBV2 and TRBJ2-5, is EPEVTQTPSHQVTQMGQEVILRCVPISNHLYFYWYRQILGQKVEFLVSFYNNEISEKSEIFDDQFSVERPDGSNFTLKIRSTKLEDSAMYFCAATSGRNQETQYFGPGTRLLVL.

The gene calls are TRBV10-3 and TRBJ2-5, with 7 bases lining up with TRBD1. The CDR3 has 15 residues. Germline assignment: CDR1 ENHRY and CDR2 SYGVKD. Trimming cost V 0 bases and J 4 bases; bases outside gene matches: 5. The DNA for the CDR3 is TGTGCCATCAGTGAGTCGAGGGGGCCGGGAGAGACCCAGTACTTC. It yields the protein CAISESRGPGETQYF.

This chain links TRBV10-2 with TRBJ2-7; tentative D call: TRBD1 (5 bases). CDR3 length: 13 amino acids. From germline, CDR1 is WSHSY and CDR2 SAAADI. Trimming cost V 9 bases and J 2 bases, with 14 bases left between them. The CDR3 DNA reads TGCGCCAGTGAGTCACAGGAGACCTACGAGCAGTACTTC. It yields the protein CASESQETYEQYF.

V and J are TRBV2 and TRBJ1-1; a weak D match, TRBD1 (5 bases). Germline values: CDR1 SNHLY, CDR2 FYNNEI. The CDR3 has 13 amino acids. Trimming took off 3 bases at V and 4 bases at J, with 9 bases between the two ends. The chain's CDR3 is CASSDRVGTEAFF. The CDR3 DNA reads as TGTGCCAGCAGTGACAGGGTTGGCACTGAAGCTTTCTTT.

This sequence joins TRBV7-8 and TRBJ2-5, with 7 nucleotides matching TRBD1. CDR1 and CDR2 (germline): SGHVS, FQNEAQ. J gave up 4 bases and V 4 bases, and 12 bases lay outside the gene matches. The CDR3 runs 16 residues. The CDR3 nucleotides are TGTGCCAGCAGCTCAAGCGACAGGGCCGTCAGAGAGACCCAGTACTTC. Encoded protein: CASSSSDRAVRETQYF.

This clonotype has ten or more counts. The rearrangement joins TRBV11-2 to TRBJ1-2; TRBD1 matches at 9 bases. The germline gives CDR1 SGHAT, CDR2 FQNNGV. CDR3 size: 13 residues. With 5 bases clipped from V and 7 bases from J, the junction kept 5 bases outside the gene matches. The CDR3 protein is CASSPDRGGGYTF. Here the CDR3 DNA reads TGTGCCAGCAGCCCGGACAGGGGAGGTGGCTACACCTTC.

Remarks on this clonotype: A read error is possible here, since a much larger clone lies one base away. No conserved phenylalanine or tryptophan is present at the end of the CDR3, so a read error is the likely explanation. The chain joins TRBV11-2 to TRBJ2-7; the D gene is possibly TRBD2 (6 bases). This CDR3 has 15 amino acids. Germline loops: CDR1 SGHAT, CDR2 FQNNGV. V dropped 3 bases and J dropped 5 bases, with 17 bases sitting between them. The CDR3 nucleotides are TGTGCCAGCAGCTTGGGGGGTCGAAGCTGGGACGAGCAGTACCTC. Translation gives CASSLGGRSWDEQYL.

This clonotype came up many times. The CDR3 sequence is CASSVSSEGEQYF. The CDR3 DNA sequence: TGTGCCAGCAGCGTATCCTCGGAGGGCGAGCAGTACTTC. This chain links TRBV9 with TRBJ2-7, with TRBD2 as a possible D gene (6 bases). The germline V gene encodes CDR1 SGDLS and CDR2 YYNGEE. V dropped 1 base and J dropped 6 bases, with 11 bases sitting between them. The CDR3 totals 13 residues.

The V gene is TRBV2, the J gene TRBJ1-4, with TRBD1 matching over 7 bases. V lost 1 base, J lost 1 base, and 6 bases stayed unmatched. The CDR3 has 17 amino acids. Germline assignment: CDR1 SNHLY and CDR2 FYNNEI. The CDR3 DNA follows: TGTGCCAGCAGTGAAGGACAGGGCAGACTAACTAATGAAAAACTGTTTTTT. Translation gives CASSEGQGRLTNEKLFF.

Here the CDR3 DNA reads TGTGCCACCAGTGGTGTTGGGACTAACTATGGCTACACCTTC. Amino acid sequence: CATSGVGTNYGYTF. The chain is built from TRBV24-1 and TRBJ1-2; D unresolved. Germline assignment: CDR1 KGHDR and CDR2 SFDVKD. The V and J ends lost 5 bases and 0 bases respectively, with 9 bases between them. CDR3 length: 14 amino acids.

V and J are TRBV2 and TRBJ1-1; D may be TRBD1 (5 bases). Germline-derived CDR1 and CDR2 are SNHLY and FYNNEI. CDR3 length: 12 residues. V was shortened by 6 bases and J by 7 bases, with 12 bases between the two germline ends. The CDR3 DNA reads TGTGCCAGCAGAGGGTGGGGGGGTGAAGCTTTCTTT. As protein: CASRGWGGEAFF.